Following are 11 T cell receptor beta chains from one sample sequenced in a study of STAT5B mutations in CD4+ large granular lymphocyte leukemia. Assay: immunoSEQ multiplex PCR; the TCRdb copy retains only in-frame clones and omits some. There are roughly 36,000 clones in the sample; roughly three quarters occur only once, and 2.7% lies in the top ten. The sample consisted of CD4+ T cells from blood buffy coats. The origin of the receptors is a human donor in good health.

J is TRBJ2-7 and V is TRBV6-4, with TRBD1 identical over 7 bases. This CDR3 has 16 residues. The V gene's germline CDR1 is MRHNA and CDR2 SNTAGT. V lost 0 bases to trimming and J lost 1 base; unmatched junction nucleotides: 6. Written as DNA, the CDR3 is TGTGCCAGCAGTGACTCAGGGGGCCCGGGATCCTACGAGCAGTACTTC. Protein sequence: CASSDSGGPGSYEQYF.

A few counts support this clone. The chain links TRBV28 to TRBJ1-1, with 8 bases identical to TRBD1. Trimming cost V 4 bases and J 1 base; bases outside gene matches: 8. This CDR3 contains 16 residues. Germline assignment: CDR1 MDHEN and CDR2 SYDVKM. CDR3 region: CASSSPLGTGNTEAFF. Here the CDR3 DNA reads TGTGCCAGCAGTTCCCCTTTAGGGACAGGGAACACTGAAGCTTTCTTT.

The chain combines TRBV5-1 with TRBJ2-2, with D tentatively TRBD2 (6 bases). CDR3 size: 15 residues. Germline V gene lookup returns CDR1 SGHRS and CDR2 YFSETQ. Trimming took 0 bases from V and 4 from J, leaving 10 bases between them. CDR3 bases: TGCGCCAGCAGCTTGGGGGGGGTCGGCACCGGGGAGCTGTTTTTT. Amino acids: CASSLGGVGTGELFF.

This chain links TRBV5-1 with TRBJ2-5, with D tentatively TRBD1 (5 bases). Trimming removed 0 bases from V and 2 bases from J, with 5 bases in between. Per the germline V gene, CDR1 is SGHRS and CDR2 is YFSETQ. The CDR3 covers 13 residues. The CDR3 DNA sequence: TGCGCCAGCAGCTTGGGACAGCAAGAGACCCAGTACTTC. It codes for CASSLGQQETQYF.

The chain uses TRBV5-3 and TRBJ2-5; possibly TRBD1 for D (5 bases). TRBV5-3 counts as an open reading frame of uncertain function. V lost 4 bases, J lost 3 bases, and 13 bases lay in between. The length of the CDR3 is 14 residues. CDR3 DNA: TGTGCCAGAAGCAAGGGGCGGACCAAAGAGACCCAGTACTTC. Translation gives CARSKGRTKETQYF.

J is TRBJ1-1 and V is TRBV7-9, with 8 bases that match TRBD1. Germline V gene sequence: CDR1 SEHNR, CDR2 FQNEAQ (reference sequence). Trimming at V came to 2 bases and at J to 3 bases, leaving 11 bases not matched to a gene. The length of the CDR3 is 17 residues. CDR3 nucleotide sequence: TGTGCCAGCAGCTTACAGGGGGCTTCGGGAGCCGACACTGAAGCTTTCTTT. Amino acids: CASSLQGASGADTEAFF. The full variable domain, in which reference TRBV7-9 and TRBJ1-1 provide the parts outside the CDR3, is DTGVSQNPRHKITKRGQNVTFRCDPISEHNRLYWYRQTLGQGPEFLTYFQNEAQLEKSRLLSDRFSAERPKGSFSTLEIQRTEQGDSAMYLCASSLQGASGADTEAFFGQGTRLTVV.

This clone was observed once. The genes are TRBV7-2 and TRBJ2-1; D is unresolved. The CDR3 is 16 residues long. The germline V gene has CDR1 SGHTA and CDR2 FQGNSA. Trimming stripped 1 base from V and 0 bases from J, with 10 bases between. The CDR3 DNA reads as TGTGCCAGCAGCTTAGGAGGAAGGCACTCCTACAATGAGCAGTTCTTC. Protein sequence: CASSLGGRHSYNEQFF. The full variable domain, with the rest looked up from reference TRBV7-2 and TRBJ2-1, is GAGVSQSPSNKVTEKGKDVELRCDPISGHTALYWYRQSLGQGLEFLIYFQGNSAPDKSGLPSDRFSAERTGGSVSTLTIQRTQQEDSAVYLCASSLGGRHSYNEQFFGPGTRLTVL.

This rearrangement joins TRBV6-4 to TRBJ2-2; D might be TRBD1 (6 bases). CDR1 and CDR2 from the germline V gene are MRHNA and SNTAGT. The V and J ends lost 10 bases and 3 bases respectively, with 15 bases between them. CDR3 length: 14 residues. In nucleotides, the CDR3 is TGTGCCATCCCTCAGGGGACGTACACCGGGGAGCTGTTTTTT. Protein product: CAIPQGTYTGELFF.

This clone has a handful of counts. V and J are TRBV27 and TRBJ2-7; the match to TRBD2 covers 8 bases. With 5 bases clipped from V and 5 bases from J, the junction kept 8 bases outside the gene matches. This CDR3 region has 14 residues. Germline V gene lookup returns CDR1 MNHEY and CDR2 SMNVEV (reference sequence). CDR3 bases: TGTGCCAGCAGTCTCTTCGGGGGGGCCGACGAGCAGTACTTC. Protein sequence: CASSLFGGADEQYF.

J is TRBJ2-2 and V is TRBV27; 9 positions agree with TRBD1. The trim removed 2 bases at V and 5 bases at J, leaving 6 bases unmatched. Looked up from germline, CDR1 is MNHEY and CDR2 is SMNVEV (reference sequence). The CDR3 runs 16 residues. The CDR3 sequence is CASSLKGQGTTGELFF. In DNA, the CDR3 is TGTGCCAGCAGTTTAAAGGGACAGGGAACGACCGGGGAGCTGTTTTTT.

Written as DNA, the CDR3 is TGTGCCAGCAGCCCCTTCGCAGGGGGCTCTGGCTACACCTTC. As protein: CASSPFAGGSGYTF. The chain joins TRBV5-8 to TRBJ1-2; 8 nucleotides line up with TRBD1. The CDR3 covers 14 residues. CDR1 and CDR2 (germline): SGHTS, YDEGEE. V was clipped by 4 bases and J by 7 bases; unmatched bases: 9.